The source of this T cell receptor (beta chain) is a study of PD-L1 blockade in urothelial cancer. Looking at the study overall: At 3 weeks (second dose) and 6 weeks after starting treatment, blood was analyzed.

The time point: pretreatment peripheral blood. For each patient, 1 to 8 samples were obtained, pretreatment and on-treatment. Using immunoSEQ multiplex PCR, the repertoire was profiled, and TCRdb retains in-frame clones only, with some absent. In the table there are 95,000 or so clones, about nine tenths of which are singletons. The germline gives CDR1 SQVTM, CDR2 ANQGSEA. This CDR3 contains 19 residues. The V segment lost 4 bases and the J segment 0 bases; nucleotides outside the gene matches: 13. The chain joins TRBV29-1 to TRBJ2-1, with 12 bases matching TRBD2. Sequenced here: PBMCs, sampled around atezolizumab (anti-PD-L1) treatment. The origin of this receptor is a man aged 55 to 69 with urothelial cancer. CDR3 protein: CSVVLAGGQSRSSYNEQFF. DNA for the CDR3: TGCAGCGTTGTACTAGCGGGAGGCCAAAGTAGGAGCTCCTACAATGAGCAGTTCTTC.